These T cell receptor beta chains were read from a single sample in a study of long-term antiretroviral therapy in people with HIV. Profiled with immunoSEQ multiplex PCR; TCRdb holds only in-frame clones, not every one. Here the sample spans about 21,000 clones, more than 70% being singletons. The starting material was unsorted PBMCs, obtained approximately 1.8 years before starting antiretroviral therapy. Source of these receptors: a woman aged 40-49 years with HIV. Each CDR3 is given with its conserved first and last residue. D genes are given only for firm matches. The listing skips clone size in some rows; elsewhere it reads once, few, many or a size class.

V gene	D gene	clone size	J gene	CDR3 DNA	CDR3 protein
TRBV2	.	.	TRBJ1-1	TGTGCCAGCATTCTGGGGATGAACACTGAAGCTTTCTTT	CASILGMNTEAFF
TRBV7-8	TRBD2	.	TRBJ2-3	TGTGCCAGCAGCGATACTAGCGAACGCACAGATACGCAGTATTTT	CASSDTSERTDTQYF
TRBV29-1	.	.	TRBJ2-2	TGCAGCGCCCTAGGGGACACCGGGGAGCTGTTTTTT	CSALGDTGELFF
TRBV30	TRBD1	.	TRBJ1-6	TGTGCCTGGGGAGGGGGACAGGGGAGCTCCTATAATTCACCCCTCCACTTT	CAWGGGQGSSYNSPLHF
TRBV19	.	.	TRBJ2-1	TGTGCCAGTAGTATAACCGTGGGTCGCAATGAGCAGTTCTTC	CASSITVGRNEQFF
TRBV7-2	.	.	TRBJ2-5	TGTGCCAGCAGCCCCTCGCTGCAAGAGACCCAGTACTTC	CASSPSLQETQYF
TRBV5-4	TRBD1	.	TRBJ1-1	TGTGCCAGCAGCAAAAGGGACAGGAACACTGAAGCTTTCTTT	CASSKRDRNTEAFF
TRBV7-2	.	.	TRBJ1-1	TGTGCCAGCAGCTTAGAACGGTATGGTGGCGCTGAAGCTTTCTTT	CASSLERYGGAEAFF
TRBV5-6	.	.	TRBJ2-6	TGTGCCAGCAGCTTTAGGGTACTTGGGGCCAACGTCCTGACTTTC	CASSFRVLGANVLTF
TRBV4-1	.	once	TRBJ2-1	TGCGCCAGCAGCCCCCACTTAGGTGAGCAGTTCTTC	CASSPHLGEQFF
TRBV27	.	.	TRBJ2-1	TGTGCCAGCAGTTTGCTTGAGAGGGTTTACAATGAGCAGTTCTTC	CASSLLERVYNEQFF
TRBV18	.	.	TRBJ1-1	TGTGCCAGCTCACCACCGAGGAGGATGGTGGCGACTGAAGCTTTCTTT	CASSPPRRMVATEAFF
TRBV4-1	.	few	TRBJ1-1	TGCGCCAGCAGCCAAGTAAAGGACAGACACATGAACACTGAAGCTTTCTTT	CASSQVKDRHMNTEAFF
TRBV11-2	TRBD2	.	TRBJ2-5	TGTGCCAGCAGCTTAGATATTGCGGCGGGGGGATGGGAGACCCAGTACTTC	CASSLDIAAGGWETQYF
TRBV6-1	TRBD1	.	TRBJ2-2	TGTGCCAGCGTTTGGGACAGGGGGACCGGGGAGCTGTTTTTT	CASVWDRGTGELFF
TRBV7-8	TRBD2	once	TRBJ2-5	TGTGCCACCCGGGGGGGGATGGATAAGACCCAGTACTTC	CATRGGMDKTQYF
TRBV6-5	.	.	TRBJ2-7	TGTGCCAGCGGCAGGGTAAACTCCTACGAGCAGTACTTC	CASGRVNSYEQYF
TRBV29-1	.	.	TRBJ1-2	TGCAGCGTTAGACCTTCCCACCTGGTGTATGGCTACACCTTC	CSVRPSHLVYGYTF
TRBV14	.	.	TRBJ1-2	TGTGCCAGCAGCCGGGAGAACTATGGCTACACCTTC	CASSRENYGYTF
TRBV29-1	TRBD1	once	TRBJ1-1	TGCAGCGTCGCAGACAGGGTAGGCACTGAAGCTTTCTTT	CSVADRVGTEAFF
TRBV4-1	TRBD1	.	TRBJ2-7	TGCGCCAGCAGCCAAGATAAGGACAGGGCCTCCTACGAGCAGTACTTC	CASSQDKDRASYEQYF
TRBV16	TRBD2	.	TRBJ2-3	TGTGCCAGCAGCCAATCCGGGACTAGCGGGAGGGCCGCAGATACGCAGTATTTT	CASSQSGTSGRAADTQYF
TRBV4-2	TRBD1	few	TRBJ1-2	TGTGCCAGCAGCCCGACAGGGGATGGTGGCTACACCTTC	CASSPTGDGGYTF
TRBV19	.	few	TRBJ2-5	TGTGCCAGTAGTATAGCGGAGACCCAGTACTTC	CASSIAETQYF
TRBV6-5	.	.	TRBJ1-2	TGTGCCAGCAGTTACTCGACACGAGGGATGAATGGCTACACCTTC	CASSYSTRGMNGYTF
TRBV27	TRBD1	.	TRBJ1-2	TGTGCCAGCAGTTCCCCCGGGACAGGGAACTATGGCTACACCTTC	CASSSPGTGNYGYTF
TRBV7-9	TRBD2	.	TRBJ2-1	TGTGCCAGCAGCTTACTAGCGGGGGGGCGCAGCAATGAGCAGTTCTTC	CASSLLAGGRSNEQFF
TRBV29-1	.	once	TRBJ2-7	TGCAGCGTTGAAACTCGGGCCAGGGACTACGAGCAGTACTTC	CSVETRARDYEQYF
TRBV5-4	TRBD2	.	TRBJ2-2	TGTGCCAGCAGCGAAGGACTAGCGGGAGGGCCGGGTACCGGGGAGCTGTTTTTT	CASSEGLAGGPGTGELFF
TRBV6-1	TRBD1	once	TRBJ2-3	TGTGCCAGCAGTCCCGTGGGACAGGGTGCAGATACGCAGTATTTT	CASSPVGQGADTQYF
TRBV2	TRBD2	.	TRBJ2-7	TGTGCCAGCAGTCTACCCTTGACTAGCGGGAGTGACTACGAGCAGTACTTC	CASSLPLTSGSDYEQYF
TRBV5-1	.	.	TRBJ2-3	TGCGCCAGCAGCTTGGGACCTAAGGTCGCAGATACGCAGTATTTT	CASSLGPKVADTQYF
TRBV11-2	.	.	TRBJ1-5	TGTGCCAGCAGGGGGGCGGGAAATCAGCCCCAGCATTTT	CASRGAGNQPQHF
TRBV6-6	.	.	TRBJ2-5	TGTGCCAGCAGTTTTATGCTACAAGAGACCCAGTACTTC	CASSFMLQETQYF
TRBV14	.	.	TRBJ1-1	TGTGCCAGCAGCCAAGATTGGGTTATGGACACTGAAGCTTTCTTT	CASSQDWVMDTEAFF
TRBV7-9	.	few	TRBJ2-7	TGTGCCAGCAGCTTACACTACGAGCAGTACTTC	CASSLHYEQYF
TRBV4-2	TRBD1	few	TRBJ1-6	TGTGCCAGCAGCCAAGATGGGAGGACAGGCAAGAATTCACCCCTCCACTTT	CASSQDGRTGKNSPLHF
TRBV7-9	.	.	TRBJ2-7	TGTGCCAGCAGCTTAGGGGGCGGGAACTCCTACGAGCAGTACTTC	CASSLGGGNSYEQYF
TRBV5-1	TRBD2	.	TRBJ2-5	TGCGCCAGCAGCTGGGGGACTAGCGGGAGAGCCTCTCAAGAGACCCAGTACTTC	CASSWGTSGRASQETQYF
TRBV14	.	.	TRBJ1-1	TGTGCCAGCAGCCCACACAGTGTGGGTGGGATGAACACTGAAGCTTTCTTT	CASSPHSVGGMNTEAFF
TRBV29-1	TRBD1	.	TRBJ1-2	TGCAGCGTTTTTGTGGGACAGGGGGCGATCAACGCCGGCTACACCTTC	CSVFVGQGAINAGYTF
TRBV6-6	.	.	TRBJ1-2	TGTGCCAGCATGTCTCCGGGGGGGATCTATGGCTACACCTTC	CASMSPGGIYGYTF
TRBV28	TRBD1	.	TRBJ1-2	TGTGCCAGCAGCCGGACAGGGAGATATGGCTACACCTTC	CASSRTGRYGYTF
TRBV5-6	.	.	TRBJ1-3	TGTGCCAGCAGCAACAGGGAGTATGGAAACACCATATATTTT	CASSNREYGNTIYF
TRBV4-2	.	few	TRBJ2-7	TGTGCCAGCAGCATAGGTTACGAGCAGTACTTC	CASSIGYEQYF
TRBV5-1	TRBD1	.	TRBJ1-1	TGCGCCAGCAGCTTTACAGGGGCGGGTACTGAAGCTTTCTTT	CASSFTGAGTEAFF
TRBV7-8	.	.	TRBJ1-5	TGTGCCAGCAGCTTAGAGGCAGGGGCTCAGCCCCAGCATTTT	CASSLEAGAQPQHF
TRBV9	.	.	TRBJ1-1	TGTGCCAGCAGCGTAGCTCCTAACACTGAAGCTTTCTTT	CASSVAPNTEAFF
TRBV7-9	.	.	TRBJ2-1	TGTGCCAGCAGCTTAGCGTCTAGCAATGAGCAGTTCTTC	CASSLASSNEQFF
TRBV19	TRBD1	.	TRBJ1-2	TGTGCCAGTAGTATCTGGGACAGGGGAAATGGCTACACCTTC	CASSIWDRGNGYTF
TRBV11-3	.	.	TRBJ1-3	TGTGCCAGCAGCTCCCAGGGTGGTGGGACTGGAAACACCATATATTTT	CASSSQGGGTGNTIYF
TRBV4-1	.	medium-sized	TRBJ2-3	TGCGCCAGCAGCCAAGATATAATCACAGATACGCAGTATTTT	CASSQDIITDTQYF
TRBV6-5	.	.	TRBJ1-1	TGTGCCAGCAGTTACTCGATTCGGCAAACTGAAGCTTTCTTT	CASSYSIRQTEAFF